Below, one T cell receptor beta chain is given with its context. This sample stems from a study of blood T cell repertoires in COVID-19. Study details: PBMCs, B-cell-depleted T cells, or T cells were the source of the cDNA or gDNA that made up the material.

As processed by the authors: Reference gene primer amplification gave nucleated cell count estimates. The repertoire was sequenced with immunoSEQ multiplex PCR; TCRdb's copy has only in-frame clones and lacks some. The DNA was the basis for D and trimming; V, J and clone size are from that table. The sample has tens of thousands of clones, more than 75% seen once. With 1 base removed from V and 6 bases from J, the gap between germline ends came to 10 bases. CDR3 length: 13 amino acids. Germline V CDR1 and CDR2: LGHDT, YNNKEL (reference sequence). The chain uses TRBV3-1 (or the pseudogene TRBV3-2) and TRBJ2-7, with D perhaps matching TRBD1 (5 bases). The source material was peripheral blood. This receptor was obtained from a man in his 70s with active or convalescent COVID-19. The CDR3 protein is CASSQGGVGEQYF. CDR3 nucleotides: TGTGCCAGCAGCCAAGGGGGCGTGGGCGAGCAGTACTTC.